This T cell receptor (beta chain) was sequenced for a study of Ad26.COV2.S vaccination and SARS-CoV-2 variants. Whole-study context: Ad26.COV2.S given intramuscularly, once or twice 56 days apart.

This CDR3 has 12 residues. Study-wide findings and caveats: Substantial response breadth was reportedly seen for spike-specific CD8+ and CD4+ T cells after vaccination. Similar non-spike TCR breadth was observed in recipients of vaccine and of placebo.

Clones were read by immunoSEQ multiplex PCR, and TCRdb kept only the in-frame ones, dropping some. The data show over 400,000 clones, roughly 90% seen once. The treatment: roughly 20 received Ad26.COV2.S at low or high dose, single or two shots; a few received placebo; per-sample allocation not given. Day 63 after the first injection of vaccine or placebo was the sampling time. Whoever gave the sample was an adult aged 18-55 years in Boston. A remark on this clone: Its antigen is still unknown.

The chain has TRBV21-1 and TRBJ2-7. TRBV21-1 is labeled a pseudogene. The sample consisted of peripheral blood, taken in a trial of Ad26.COV2.S vaccine versus placebo. The TCR originated in a person between 18 and 65 years old who received the Ad26.COV2.S COVID-19 vaccine or a placebo. DNA for the CDR3: TGTGCCAGCAGCACCTACAACTACGAGCAGTACTTC. It specifies CASSTYNYEQYF.